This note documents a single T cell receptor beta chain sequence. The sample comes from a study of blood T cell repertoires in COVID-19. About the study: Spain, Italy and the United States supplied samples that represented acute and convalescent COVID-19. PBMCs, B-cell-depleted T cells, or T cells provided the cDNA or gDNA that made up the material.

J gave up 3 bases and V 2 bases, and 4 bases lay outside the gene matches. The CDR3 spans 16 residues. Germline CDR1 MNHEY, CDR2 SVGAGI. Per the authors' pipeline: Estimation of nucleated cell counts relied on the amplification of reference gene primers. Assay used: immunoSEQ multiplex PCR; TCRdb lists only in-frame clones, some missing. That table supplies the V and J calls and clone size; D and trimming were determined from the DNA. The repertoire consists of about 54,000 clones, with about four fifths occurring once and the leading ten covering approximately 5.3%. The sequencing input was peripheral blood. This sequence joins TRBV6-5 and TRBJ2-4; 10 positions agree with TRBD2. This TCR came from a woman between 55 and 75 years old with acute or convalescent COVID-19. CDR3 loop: CASSYVSGGGKNIQYF. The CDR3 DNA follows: TGTGCCAGCAGTTACGTGAGCGGGGGGGGCAAAAACATTCAGTACTTC.